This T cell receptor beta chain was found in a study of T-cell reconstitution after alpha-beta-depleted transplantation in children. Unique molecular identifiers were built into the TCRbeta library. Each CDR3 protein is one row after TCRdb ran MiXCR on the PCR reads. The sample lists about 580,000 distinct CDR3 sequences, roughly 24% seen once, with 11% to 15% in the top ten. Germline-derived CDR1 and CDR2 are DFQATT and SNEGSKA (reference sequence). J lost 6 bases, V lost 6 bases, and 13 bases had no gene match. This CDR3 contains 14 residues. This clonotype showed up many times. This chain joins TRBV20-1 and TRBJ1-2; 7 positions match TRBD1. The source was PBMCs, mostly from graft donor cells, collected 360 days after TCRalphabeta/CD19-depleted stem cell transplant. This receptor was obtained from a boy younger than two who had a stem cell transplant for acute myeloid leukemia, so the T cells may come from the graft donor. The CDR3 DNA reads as TGCAGTGCCAGTGTGACAGGGAATTCGAATGGCTACACCTTC. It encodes CSASVTGNSNGYTF.